This TCR beta chain was recovered during a study of blood T cell repertoires in COVID-19. Study in general: Acute and convalescent COVID-19 specimens originated in the United States, Italy and Spain.

One Seattle source followed patients from active infection through their disease course. Only in-frame clones appear in the TCRdb table, and some are missing; sequencing was by immunoSEQ multiplex PCR. Seen here are approximately 390,000 clones, over 75% observed once, and the top ten hold approximately 2.5%. The sample holds one count of this clone. The origin of this receptor is a woman aged 60 to 75 with COVID-19, enrolled during active disease. The sequenced material came from peripheral blood.

The DNA for the CDR3 is TGTGCCACAGGCAAACAGGGGGCCTACAATGAGCAGTTCTTC. This gives the protein CATGKQGAYNEQFF. This sequence joins TRBV25-1 and TRBJ2-1, with 8 bases that match TRBD1. The CDR3 has 14 amino acids. CDR1 MGHDK and CDR2 SYGVNS come from the germline V gene. Trimming took 10 bases from V and 2 from J; bases not matched to a gene: 7.